This T cell receptor (beta chain) was captured in a study of blood T cell repertoires in COVID-19. Whole-study context: PBMCs, B-cell-depleted T cells, or T cells provided the cDNA or gDNA that made up the material.

Original data processing: It was from reference gene primer amplification that nucleated cell counts were estimated. Measured with immunoSEQ multiplex PCR; TCRdb has only the in-frame clones, and not every one. That table is the source of V, J and clone size, and D and trimming were worked out from the DNA. The repertoire has some 300,000 clones, under 90% of them found once; the top ten carry 2.9%. Participants came from some 23 US areas, aged about 18 to 100 years. Someone with COVID-19 had been met by exposed participants within 2 weeks before study entry. With 5 bases clipped from V and 4 bases from J, the junction kept 12 bases outside the gene matches. The CDR3 is 16 amino acids. Germline V CDR1 and CDR2: SEHNR, FQNEAQ (reference sequence).

Sequenced material: PBMCs or T cells enriched from blood (not recorded which). This TCR was recovered from a woman aged 50 to 60 who had been exposed to COVID-19. J is TRBJ1-2 and V is TRBV7-9, with 8 positions matching TRBD1. The CDR3 DNA is TGTGCCAGCAGCCCCACCGGACAGGGCCTGTCCTATGGCTACACCTTC. This translates into CASSPTGQGLSYGYTF.